This is a list of T cell receptor beta chains from one sample in a study of blood T cell repertoires in COVID-19. Profiled with immunoSEQ multiplex PCR; TCRdb holds only in-frame clones, not every one. The table includes about 24,000 clones, about 82% detected once. The sample was peripheral blood. These receptor sequences come from a human donor with active COVID-19. The donor label of this sample is uncertain. CDR3s include the opening cysteine and the closing phenylalanine or tryptophan. A D gene is named only where the DNA matches it firmly. The size field is filled for only some rows; it gives once, few, many or a size class.

D gene	V gene	clone size	J gene	CDR3 protein	CDR3 DNA
TRBD1	TRBV6-5	once	TRBJ2-7	CASRLRTGAYEQYF	TGTGCCAGCAGGCTCCGGACAGGGGCGTACGAGCAGTACTTC
TRBD1	TRBV2	.	TRBJ1-4	CASTGGQGHEKLFF	TGTGCCAGTACCGGCGGACAGGGGCATGAAAAACTGTTTTTT
TRBD2	TRBV19	.	TRBJ2-7	CASRGLADKQYF	TGTGCCAGTCGAGGGCTAGCGGACAAGCAGTACTTC
TRBD1	TRBV18	.	TRBJ1-2	CASSPQQGETYGYTF	TGTGCCAGCTCACCACAGCAGGGGGAGACCTATGGCTACACCTTC
TRBD2	TRBV27	once	TRBJ2-3	CASSNGLGADTQYF	TGTGCCAGCAGTAATGGACTAGGGGCAGATACGCAGTATTTT
.	TRBV19	.	TRBJ1-5	CASSKGPGSSGQPQHF	TGTGCCAGTAGTAAGGGGCCCGGGAGTTCAGGTCAGCCCCAGCATTTT
TRBD1	TRBV3-1/TRBV3-2	.	TRBJ2-2	CASSQDGGQGPNRQLFF	TGTGCCAGCAGCCAAGATGGGGGACAGGGTCCGAATAGGCAGCTGTTTTTT
TRBD2	TRBV24-1	.	TRBJ2-1	CATSDPGLAGHNEQFF	TGTGCCACCAGTGACCCGGGACTAGCGGGACATAATGAGCAGTTCTTC
TRBD1	TRBV27	once	TRBJ1-6	CASSSTGGYNSPLHF	TGTGCCAGCAGTTCGACAGGGGGATATAATTCACCCCTCCACTTT
TRBD2	TRBV11-3	.	TRBJ2-7	CASSLGSGTASSYEQYF	TGTGCCAGCAGCTTAGGGAGCGGGACCGCGAGCTCCTACGAGCAGTACTTC
TRBD2	TRBV29-1	.	TRBJ2-3	CSGSPGLAGTTDTQYF	TGCAGCGGATCCCCAGGGCTAGCGGGGACCACAGATACGCAGTATTTT
.	TRBV6-4	.	TRBJ1-6	CASSDSQGHSPLHF	TGTGCCAGCAGTGACTCTCAGGGTCATTCACCCCTCCACTTT
.	TRBV4-3	.	TRBJ2-7	CASSQDNQGSYEQYF	TGCGCCAGCAGCCAAGATAATCAGGGATCCTACGAGCAGTACTTC
.	TRBV27	.	TRBJ2-3	CASSHPSGSGSDSTQYF	TGTGCCAGCAGTCACCCCTCGGGTTCAGGGTCGGATAGTACGCAGTATTTT
TRBD2	TRBV10-1	once	TRBJ2-3	CASRGTSGSRWGLSDTQYF	TGCGCCAGCAGGGGGACTAGCGGGTCACGGTGGGGCCTATCAGATACGCAGTATTTT
TRBD2	TRBV25-1	.	TRBJ2-1	CASSPGTSWFF	TGTGCCAGCAGCCCTGGGACTAGCTGGTTCTTC